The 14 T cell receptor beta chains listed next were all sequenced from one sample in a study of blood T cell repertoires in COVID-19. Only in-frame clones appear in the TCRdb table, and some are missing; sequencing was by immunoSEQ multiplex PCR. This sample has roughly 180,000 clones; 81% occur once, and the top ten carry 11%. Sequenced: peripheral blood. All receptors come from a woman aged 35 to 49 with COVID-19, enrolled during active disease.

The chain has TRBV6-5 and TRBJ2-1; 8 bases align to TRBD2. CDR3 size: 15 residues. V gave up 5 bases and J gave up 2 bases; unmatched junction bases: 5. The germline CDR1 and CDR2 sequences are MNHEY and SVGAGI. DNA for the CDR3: TGTGCCAGCAGTACGAGCGGGAGTACCTACAATGAGCAGTTCTTC. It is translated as CASSTSGSTYNEQFF.

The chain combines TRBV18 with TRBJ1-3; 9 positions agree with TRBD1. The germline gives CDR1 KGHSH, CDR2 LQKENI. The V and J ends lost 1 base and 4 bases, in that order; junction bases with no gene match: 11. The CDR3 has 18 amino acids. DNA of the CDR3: TGTGCCAGCTCACCACGAACCCGGGACAGGGCTTCAGGAAACACCATATATTTT. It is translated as CASSPRTRDRASGNTIYF.

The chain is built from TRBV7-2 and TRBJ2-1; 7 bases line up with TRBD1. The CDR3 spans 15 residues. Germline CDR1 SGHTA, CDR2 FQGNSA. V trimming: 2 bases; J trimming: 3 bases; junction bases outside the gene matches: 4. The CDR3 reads CASSLWDSDYNEQFF. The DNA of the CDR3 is TGTGCCAGCAGCTTATGGGACAGCGACTACAATGAGCAGTTCTTC.

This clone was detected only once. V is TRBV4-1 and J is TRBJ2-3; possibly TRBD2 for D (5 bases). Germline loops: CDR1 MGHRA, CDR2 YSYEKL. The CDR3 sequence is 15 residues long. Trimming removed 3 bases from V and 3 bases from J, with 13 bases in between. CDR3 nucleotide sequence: TGCGCCAGCAGCCAGTGGGCCCCGGGGACAGATACGCAGTATTTT. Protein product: CASSQWAPGTDTQYF.

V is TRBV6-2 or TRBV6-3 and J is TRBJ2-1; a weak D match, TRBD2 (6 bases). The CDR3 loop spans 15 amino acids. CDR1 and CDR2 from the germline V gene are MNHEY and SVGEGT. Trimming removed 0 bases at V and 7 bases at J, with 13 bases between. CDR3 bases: TGTGCCAGCAGTTACTCGAGCAGCGGGTCGAATGAGCAGTTCTTC. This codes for CASSYSSSGSNEQFF.

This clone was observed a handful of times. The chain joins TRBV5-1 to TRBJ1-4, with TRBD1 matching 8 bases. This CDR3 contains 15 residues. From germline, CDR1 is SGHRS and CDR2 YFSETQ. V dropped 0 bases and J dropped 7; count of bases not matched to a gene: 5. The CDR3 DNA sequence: TGCGCCAGCAGCTTGGAGACAGGGGTGGCTGAAAAACTGTTTTTT. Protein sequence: CASSLETGVAEKLFF. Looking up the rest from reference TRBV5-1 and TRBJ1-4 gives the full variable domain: KAGVTQTPRYLIKTRGQQVTLSCSPISGHRSVSWYQQTPGQGLQFLFEYFSETQRNKGNFPGRFSGRQFSNSRSEMNVSTLELGDSALYLCASSLETGVAEKLFFGSGTQLSVL.

CDR3 nucleotide sequence: TGTGCCAGCAGCCACACCGACAGGAACTATGGCTACACCTTC. The encoded protein is CASSHTDRNYGYTF. The chain links TRBV3-1 (or the pseudogene TRBV3-2) to TRBJ1-2; TRBD1 is a possible D gene (6 bases). CDR1 is LGHDT and CDR2 is YNNKEL in the germline V gene (reference sequence). The CDR3 runs to 14 residues. Deletions cut 3 bases from V and 2 bases from J, with 10 bases between.

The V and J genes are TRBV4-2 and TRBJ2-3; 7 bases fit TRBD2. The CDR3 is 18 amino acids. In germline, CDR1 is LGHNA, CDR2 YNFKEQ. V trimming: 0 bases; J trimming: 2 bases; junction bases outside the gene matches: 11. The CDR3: CASSQDRRGLDLTDTQYF. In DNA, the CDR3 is TGTGCCAGCAGCCAAGACAGAAGAGGACTAGACCTCACAGATACGCAGTATTTT.

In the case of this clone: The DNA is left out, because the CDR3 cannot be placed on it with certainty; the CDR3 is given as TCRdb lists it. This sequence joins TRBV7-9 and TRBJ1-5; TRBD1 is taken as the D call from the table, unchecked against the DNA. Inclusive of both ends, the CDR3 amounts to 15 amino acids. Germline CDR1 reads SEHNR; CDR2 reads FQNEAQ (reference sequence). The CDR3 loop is CASSTSTGRGQPQHF.

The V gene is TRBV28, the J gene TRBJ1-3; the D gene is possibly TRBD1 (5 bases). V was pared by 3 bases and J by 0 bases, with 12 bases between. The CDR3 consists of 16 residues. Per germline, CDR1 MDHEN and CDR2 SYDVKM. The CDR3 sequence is CASSFSTAISGNTIYF. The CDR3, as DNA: TGTGCCAGCAGTTTCTCGACAGCGATCTCTGGAAACACCATATATTTT.

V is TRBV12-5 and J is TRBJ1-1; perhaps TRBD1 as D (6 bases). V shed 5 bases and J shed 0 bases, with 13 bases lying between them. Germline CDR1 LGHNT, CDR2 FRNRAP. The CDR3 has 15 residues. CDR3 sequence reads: CASGPPRTVNTEAFF. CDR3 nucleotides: TGTGCTAGTGGTCCCCCCAGGACAGTGAACACTGAAGCTTTCTTT.

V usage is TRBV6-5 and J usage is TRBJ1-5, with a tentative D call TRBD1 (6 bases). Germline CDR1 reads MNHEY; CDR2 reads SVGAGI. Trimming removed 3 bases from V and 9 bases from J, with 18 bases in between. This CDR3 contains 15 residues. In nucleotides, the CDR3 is TGTGCCAGCAGTTATTCACAGGGCCTGGGATTGCCCCAGCATTTT. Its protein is CASSYSQGLGLPQHF.

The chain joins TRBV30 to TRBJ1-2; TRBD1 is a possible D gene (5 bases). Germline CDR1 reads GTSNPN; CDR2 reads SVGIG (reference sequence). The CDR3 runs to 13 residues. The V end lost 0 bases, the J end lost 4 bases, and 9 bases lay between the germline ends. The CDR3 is CAWSVQARYGYTF. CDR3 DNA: TGTGCCTGGAGTGTACAGGCCCGCTATGGCTACACCTTC.

The CDR3, as DNA: TGTGCCAGCAGTGATGGAGGGTATGGCTACACCTTC. Translation: CASSDGGYGYTF. The chain recombines TRBV12-3 or TRBV12-4 with TRBJ1-2; D remains unclear. Trimming took off 5 bases at V and 5 bases at J, with 9 bases between the two ends. The CDR3 is made up of 12 amino acids.